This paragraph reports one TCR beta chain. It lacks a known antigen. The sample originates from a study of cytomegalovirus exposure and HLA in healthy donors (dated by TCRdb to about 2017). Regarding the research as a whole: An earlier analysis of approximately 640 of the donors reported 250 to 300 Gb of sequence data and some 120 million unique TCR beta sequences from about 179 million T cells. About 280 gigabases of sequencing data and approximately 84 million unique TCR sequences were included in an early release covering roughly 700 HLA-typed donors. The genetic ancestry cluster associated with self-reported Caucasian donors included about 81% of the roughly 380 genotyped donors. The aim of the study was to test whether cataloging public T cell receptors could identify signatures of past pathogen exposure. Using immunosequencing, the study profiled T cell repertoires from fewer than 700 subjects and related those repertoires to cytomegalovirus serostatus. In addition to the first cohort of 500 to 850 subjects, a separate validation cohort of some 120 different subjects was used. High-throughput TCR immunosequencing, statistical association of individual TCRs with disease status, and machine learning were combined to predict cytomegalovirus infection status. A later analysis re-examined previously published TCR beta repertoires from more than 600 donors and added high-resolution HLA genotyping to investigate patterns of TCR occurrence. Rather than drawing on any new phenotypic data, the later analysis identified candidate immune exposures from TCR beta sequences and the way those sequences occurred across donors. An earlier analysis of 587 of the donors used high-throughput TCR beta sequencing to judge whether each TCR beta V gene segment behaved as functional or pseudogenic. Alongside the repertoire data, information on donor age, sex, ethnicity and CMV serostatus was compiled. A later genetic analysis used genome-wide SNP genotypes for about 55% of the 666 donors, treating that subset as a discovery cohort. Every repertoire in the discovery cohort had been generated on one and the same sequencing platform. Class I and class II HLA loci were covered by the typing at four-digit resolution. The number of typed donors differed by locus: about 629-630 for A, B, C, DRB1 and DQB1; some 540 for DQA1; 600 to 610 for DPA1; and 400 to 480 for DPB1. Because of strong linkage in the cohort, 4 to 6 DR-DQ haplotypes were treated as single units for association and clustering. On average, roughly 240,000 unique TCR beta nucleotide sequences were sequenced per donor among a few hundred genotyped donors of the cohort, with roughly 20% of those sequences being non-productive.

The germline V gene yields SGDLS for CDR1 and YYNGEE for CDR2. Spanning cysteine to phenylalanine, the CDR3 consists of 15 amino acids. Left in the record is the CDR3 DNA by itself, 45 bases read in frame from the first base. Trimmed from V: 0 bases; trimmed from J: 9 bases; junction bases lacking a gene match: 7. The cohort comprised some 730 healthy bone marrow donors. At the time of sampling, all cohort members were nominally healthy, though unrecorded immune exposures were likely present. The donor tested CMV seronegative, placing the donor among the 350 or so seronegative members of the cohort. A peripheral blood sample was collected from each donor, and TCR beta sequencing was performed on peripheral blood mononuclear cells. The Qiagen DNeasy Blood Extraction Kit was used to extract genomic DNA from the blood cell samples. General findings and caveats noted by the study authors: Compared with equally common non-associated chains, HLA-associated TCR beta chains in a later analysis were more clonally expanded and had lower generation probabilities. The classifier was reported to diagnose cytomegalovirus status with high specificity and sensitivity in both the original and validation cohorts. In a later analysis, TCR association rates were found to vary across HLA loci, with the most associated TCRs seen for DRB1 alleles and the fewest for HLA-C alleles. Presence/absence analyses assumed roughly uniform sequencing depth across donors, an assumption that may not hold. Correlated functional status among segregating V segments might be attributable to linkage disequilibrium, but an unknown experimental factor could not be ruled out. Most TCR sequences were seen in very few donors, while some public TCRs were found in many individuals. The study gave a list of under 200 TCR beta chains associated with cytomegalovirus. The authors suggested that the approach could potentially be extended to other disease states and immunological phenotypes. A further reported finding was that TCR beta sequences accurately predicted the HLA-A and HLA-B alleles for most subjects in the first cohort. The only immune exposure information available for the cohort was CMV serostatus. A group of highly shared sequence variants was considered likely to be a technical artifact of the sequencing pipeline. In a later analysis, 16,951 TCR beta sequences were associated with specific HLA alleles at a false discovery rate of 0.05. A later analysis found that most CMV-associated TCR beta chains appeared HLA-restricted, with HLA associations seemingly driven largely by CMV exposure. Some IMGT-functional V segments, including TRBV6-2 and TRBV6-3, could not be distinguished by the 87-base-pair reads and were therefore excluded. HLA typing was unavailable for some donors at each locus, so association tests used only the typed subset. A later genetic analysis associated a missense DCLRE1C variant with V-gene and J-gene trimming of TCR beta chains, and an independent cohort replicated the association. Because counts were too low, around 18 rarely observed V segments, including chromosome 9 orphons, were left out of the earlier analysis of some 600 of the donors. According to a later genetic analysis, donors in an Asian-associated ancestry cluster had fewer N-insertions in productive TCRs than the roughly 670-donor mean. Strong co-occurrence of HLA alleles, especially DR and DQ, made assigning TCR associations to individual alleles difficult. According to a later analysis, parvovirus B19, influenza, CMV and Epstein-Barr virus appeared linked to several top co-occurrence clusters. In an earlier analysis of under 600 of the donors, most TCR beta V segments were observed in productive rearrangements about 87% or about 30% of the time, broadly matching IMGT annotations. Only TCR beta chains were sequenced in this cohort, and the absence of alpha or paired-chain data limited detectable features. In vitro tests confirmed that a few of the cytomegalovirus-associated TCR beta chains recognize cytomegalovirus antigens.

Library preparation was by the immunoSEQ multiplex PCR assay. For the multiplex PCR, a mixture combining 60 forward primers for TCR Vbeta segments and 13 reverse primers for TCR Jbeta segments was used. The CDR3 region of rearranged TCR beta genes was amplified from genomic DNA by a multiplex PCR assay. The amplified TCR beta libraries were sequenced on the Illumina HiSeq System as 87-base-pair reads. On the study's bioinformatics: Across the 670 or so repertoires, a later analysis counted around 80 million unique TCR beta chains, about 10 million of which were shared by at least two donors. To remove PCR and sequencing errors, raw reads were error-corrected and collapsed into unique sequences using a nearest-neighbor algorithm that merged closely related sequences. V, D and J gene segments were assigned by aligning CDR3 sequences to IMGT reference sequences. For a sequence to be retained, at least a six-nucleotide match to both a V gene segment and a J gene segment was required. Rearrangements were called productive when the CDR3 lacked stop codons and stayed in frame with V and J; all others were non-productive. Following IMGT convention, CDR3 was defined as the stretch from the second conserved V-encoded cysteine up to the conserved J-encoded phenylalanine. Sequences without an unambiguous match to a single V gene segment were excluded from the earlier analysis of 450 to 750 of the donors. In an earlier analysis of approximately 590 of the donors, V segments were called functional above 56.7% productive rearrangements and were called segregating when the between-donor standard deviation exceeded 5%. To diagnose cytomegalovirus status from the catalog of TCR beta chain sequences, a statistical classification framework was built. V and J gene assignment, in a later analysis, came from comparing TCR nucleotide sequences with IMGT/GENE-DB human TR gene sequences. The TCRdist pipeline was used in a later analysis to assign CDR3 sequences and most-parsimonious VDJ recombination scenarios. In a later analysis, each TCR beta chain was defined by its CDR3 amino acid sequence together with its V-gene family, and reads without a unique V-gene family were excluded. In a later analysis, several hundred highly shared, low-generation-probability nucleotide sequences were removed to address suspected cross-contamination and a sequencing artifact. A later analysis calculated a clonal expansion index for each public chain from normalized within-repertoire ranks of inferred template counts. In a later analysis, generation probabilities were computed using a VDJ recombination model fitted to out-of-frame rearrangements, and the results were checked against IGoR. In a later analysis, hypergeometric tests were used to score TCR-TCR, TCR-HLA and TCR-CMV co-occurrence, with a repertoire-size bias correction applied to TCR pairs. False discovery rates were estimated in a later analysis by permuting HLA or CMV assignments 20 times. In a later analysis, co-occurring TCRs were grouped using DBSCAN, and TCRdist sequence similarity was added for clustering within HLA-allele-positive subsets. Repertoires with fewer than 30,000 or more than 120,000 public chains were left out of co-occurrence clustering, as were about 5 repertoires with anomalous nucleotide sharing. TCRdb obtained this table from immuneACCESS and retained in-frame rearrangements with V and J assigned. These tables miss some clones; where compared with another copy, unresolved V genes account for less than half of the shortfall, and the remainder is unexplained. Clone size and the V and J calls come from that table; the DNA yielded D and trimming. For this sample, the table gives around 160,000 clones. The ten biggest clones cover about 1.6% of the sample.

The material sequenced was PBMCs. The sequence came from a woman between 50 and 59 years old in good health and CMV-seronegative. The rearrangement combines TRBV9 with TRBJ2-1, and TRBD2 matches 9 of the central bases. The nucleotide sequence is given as TGTGCCAGCAGCGTAGATAGCGGGAGTTGGATTGAGCAGTTCTTC. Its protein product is CASSVDSGSWIEQFF.